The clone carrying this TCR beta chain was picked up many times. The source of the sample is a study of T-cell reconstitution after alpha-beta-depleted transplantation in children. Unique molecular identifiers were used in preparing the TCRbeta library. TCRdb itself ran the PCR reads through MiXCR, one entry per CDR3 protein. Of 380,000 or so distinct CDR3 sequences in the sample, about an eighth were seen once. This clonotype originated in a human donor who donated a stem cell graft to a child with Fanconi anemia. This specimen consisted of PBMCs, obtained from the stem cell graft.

CDR3 loop: CASSHAQGESEKLFF. CDR3 nucleotide sequence: TGCGCCAGCAGCCACGCGCAGGGAGAGAGTGAAAAACTGTTTTTT. This rearrangement joins TRBV4-3 to TRBJ1-4; TRBD1 is a possible D gene (5 bases). The CDR3 spans 15 residues. Per germline, CDR1 LGHNA and CDR2 YSLEER. The V end was cut by 3 bases, the J end by 7 bases, with 15 bases between.